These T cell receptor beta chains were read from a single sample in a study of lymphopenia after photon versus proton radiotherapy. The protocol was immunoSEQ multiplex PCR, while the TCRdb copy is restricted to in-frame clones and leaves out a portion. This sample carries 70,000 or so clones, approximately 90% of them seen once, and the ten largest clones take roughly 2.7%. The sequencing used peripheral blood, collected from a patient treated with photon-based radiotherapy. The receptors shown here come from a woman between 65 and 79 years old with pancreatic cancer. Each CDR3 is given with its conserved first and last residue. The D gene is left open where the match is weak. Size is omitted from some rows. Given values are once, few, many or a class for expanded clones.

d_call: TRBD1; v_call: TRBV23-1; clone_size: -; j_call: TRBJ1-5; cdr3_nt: TGCGCCAGCAGTCAATCACAGGGGGGCATTAATCAGCCCCAGCATTTT; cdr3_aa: CASSQSQGGINQPQHF
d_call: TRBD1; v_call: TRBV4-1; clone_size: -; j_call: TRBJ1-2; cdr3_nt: TGCGCCAGCAGCCAAGTGGCGGCCGGGACAGGGATTGGAGACTACACCTTC; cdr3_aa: CASSQVAAGTGIGDYTF
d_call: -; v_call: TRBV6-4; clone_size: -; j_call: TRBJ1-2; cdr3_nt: TGTGCCAGCAGTGACGGCCCCCGTTATGGCTACACCTTC; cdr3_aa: CASSDGPRYGYTF
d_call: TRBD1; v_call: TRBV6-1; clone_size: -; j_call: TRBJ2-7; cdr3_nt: TGTGCCAGCAGAACACAGGGGAAGGGATCTTACGAGCAGTACTTC; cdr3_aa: CASRTQGKGSYEQYF
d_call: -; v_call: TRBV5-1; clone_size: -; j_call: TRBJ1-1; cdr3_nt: TGCGCCAGCAGCTTGGAGGACGCAGGGACTGAAGCTTTCTTT; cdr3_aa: CASSLEDAGTEAFF
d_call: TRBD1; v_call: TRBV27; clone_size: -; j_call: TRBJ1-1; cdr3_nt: TGTGCCAGCAGACTCTCGACAGGGGGAAACACTGAAGCTTTCTTT; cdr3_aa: CASRLSTGGNTEAFF
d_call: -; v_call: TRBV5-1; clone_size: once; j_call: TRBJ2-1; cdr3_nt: TGCGCCAGCAGCTCCACACTAGCTGGGGGGAATGAGCAGTTCTTC; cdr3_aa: CASSSTLAGGNEQFF
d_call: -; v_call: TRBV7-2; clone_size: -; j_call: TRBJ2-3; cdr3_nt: TGTGCCAGCAGCTTAGGCGGCCTTTTCACAGATACGCAGTATTTT; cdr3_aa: CASSLGGLFTDTQYF
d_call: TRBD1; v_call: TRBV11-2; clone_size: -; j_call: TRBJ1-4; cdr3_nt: TGTGCCAGCGCAAGGGGGCCGGACGAAAAACTGTTTTTT; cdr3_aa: CASARGPDEKLFF
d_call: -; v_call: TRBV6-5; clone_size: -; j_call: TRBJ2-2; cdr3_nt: TGTGGTTGCGAGGGCCCGACCGGGGAGCTGTTTTTT; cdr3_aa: CGCEGPTGELFF
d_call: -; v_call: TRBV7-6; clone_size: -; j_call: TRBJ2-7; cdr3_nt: TGTGCCAGCAGCTTAGCGGCTTCGGGGAGCTCCTACGAGCAGTACTTC; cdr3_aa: CASSLAASGSSYEQYF
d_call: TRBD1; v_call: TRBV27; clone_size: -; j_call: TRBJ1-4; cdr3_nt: TGTGCCAGCAGTTTGAACCCGGGACAGGGTCGCCGAAATGAAAAACTGTTTTTT; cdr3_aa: CASSLNPGQGRRNEKLFF
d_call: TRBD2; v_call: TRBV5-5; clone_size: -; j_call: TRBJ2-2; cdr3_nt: TGTGCCAGCAGCCGGGGACTAGCGGGAGGGCCGGGGACCGGGGAGCTGTTTTTT; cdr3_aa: CASSRGLAGGPGTGELFF
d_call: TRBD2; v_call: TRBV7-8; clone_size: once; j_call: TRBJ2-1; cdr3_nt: TGTGCCAGCAGCATAGGAACCGTGTCCAGGACTAGCCTGGTCAATGAGCAGTTCTTC; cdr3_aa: CASSIGTVSRTSLVNEQFF
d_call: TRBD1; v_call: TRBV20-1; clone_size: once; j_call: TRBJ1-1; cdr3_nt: TGCAGTGCTGACAGGGGCACTGAAGCTTTCTTT; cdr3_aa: CSADRGTEAFF
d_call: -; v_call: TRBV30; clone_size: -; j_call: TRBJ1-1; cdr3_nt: TGTGCCTTAACCTCTTGGGGAATTGCTTTCTTT; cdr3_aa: CALTSWGIAFF
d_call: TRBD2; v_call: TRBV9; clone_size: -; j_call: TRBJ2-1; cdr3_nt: TGTGCCAGCAGCCTTGGACTAGCGGGAGATGAGCAGTTCTTC; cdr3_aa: CASSLGLAGDEQFF
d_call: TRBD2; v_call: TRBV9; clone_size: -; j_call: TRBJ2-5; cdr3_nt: TGTGCCAGCAGCCCTCGCCTGACTAGCGGGGAGACCCAGTACTTC; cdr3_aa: CASSPRLTSGETQYF
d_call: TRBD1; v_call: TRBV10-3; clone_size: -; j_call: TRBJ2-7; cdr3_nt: TGTGCCACCTTACGACAGGGGGCTTACGAGCAGTACTTC; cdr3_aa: CATLRQGAYEQYF
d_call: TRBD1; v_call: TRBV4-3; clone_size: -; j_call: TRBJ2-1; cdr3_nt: TGCGCCAGCAGCCAAGAAGTGTCAGGGGGCTCCTACAATGAGCAGTTCTTC; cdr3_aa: CASSQEVSGGSYNEQFF
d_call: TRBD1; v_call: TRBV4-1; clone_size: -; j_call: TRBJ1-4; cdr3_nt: TGCGCCAGCAGCCAACCAACGACAGGGAGGTTGGAAAAACTGTTTTTT; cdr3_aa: CASSQPTTGRLEKLFF
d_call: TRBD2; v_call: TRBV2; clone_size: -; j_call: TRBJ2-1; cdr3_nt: TGTGCCAGCAGGCCACTAGCGGGAGGGCCTTATGAGCAGTTCTTC; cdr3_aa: CASRPLAGGPYEQFF
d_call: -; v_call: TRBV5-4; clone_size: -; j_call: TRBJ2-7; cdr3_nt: TGTGCCAGCAGCCGGGACCTGGGGGAGCAGTACTTC; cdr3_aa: CASSRDLGEQYF
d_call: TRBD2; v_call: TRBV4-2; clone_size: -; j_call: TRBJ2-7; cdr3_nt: TGTGCCAGCAGCCAACTAGCGGCAAGCTCCTACGAGCAGTACTTC; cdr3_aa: CASSQLAASSYEQYF
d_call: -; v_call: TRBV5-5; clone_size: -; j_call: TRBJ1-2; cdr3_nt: TGTGCCAGCAGCTTGGCAACAAGCGGGGTCGGCTCCGTAGGCTACACCTTC; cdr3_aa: CASSLATSGVGSVGYTF
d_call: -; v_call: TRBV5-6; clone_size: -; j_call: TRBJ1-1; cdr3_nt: TGTGCCAGCAGCGCGGACCCGAGGAACACTGAAGCTTTCTTT; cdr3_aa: CASSADPRNTEAFF
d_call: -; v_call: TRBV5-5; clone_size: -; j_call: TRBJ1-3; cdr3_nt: TGTGCCAGCAGCGGGGACGGGGACTCTGGAAACACCATATATTTT; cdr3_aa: CASSGDGDSGNTIYF
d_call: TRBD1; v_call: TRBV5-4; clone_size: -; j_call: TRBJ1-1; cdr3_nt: TGTGCCAGCAGCAGGACAGGGAGTGGGAACACTGAAGCTTTCTTT; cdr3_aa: CASSRTGSGNTEAFF
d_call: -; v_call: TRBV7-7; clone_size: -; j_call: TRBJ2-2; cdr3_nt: TGTGCTGTCCCTTGGGCCCTAGGTACAACCGGGGAGCTGTTTTTT; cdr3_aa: CAVPWALGTTGELFF
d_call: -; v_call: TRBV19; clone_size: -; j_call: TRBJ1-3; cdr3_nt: TGTGCCAGTAGCACCGTGGGGGGCGCAACCAACCTCCTTGGAAACACCATATATTTT; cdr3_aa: CASSTVGGATNLLGNTIYF
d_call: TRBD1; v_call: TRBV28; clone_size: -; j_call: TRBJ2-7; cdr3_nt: TGTGCCAGCAGTTTGGGGACCAACAGGGGATCCTACGAGCAGTACTTC; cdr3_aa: CASSLGTNRGSYEQYF
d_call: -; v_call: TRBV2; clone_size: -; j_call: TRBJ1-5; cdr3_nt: TGTGCCAGCAGTCCCAGCAATGGCAATCAGCCCCAGCATTTT; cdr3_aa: CASSPSNGNQPQHF
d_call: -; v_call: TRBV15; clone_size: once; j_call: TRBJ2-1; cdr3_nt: TGTGCCACCAGCAGAGGTCGACAGGGTGGAGGGAATGAGCAGTTCTTC; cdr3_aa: CATSRGRQGGGNEQFF
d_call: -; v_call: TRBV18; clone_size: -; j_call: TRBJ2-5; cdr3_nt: TGTGCCAGCTCACCGGGGGGACAAGAGACCCAGTACTTC; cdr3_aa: CASSPGGQETQYF
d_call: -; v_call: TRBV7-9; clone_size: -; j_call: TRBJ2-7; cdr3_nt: TGTGCCAGCAGCGGGACCTCCTACGAGCAGTACTTC; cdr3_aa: CASSGTSYEQYF
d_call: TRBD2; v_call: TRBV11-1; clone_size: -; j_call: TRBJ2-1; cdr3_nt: TGTGCCAGCAGCTTTCCATTTACTAGCGGCTCCTACAATGAGCAGTTCTTC; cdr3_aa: CASSFPFTSGSYNEQFF
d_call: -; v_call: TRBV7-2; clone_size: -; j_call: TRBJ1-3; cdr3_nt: TGTGCCAGCAGCTTAGCGGGAGACAGTGTCTCTGGAAACACCATATATTTT; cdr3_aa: CASSLAGDSVSGNTIYF
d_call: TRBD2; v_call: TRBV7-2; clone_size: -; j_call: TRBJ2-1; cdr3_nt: TGTGCCAGCAGCCTAGGACTAGCGGGAGGCCCGGGTGAGCAGTTCTTC; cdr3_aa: CASSLGLAGGPGEQFF
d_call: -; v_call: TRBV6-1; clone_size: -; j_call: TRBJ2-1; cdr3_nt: TGTGCCAGCCTCAGCAATGAGCAGTTCTTC; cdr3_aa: CASLSNEQFF
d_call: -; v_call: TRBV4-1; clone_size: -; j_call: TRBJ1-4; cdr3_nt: TGCGCCAGCAGCCAGTCAAGCCTCCGTCTTTTTTTT; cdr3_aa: CASSQSSLRLFF
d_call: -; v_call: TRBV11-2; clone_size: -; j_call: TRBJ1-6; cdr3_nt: TGTGCCAGCAGCGCGAATAATTCACCCCTCCACTTT; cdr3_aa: CASSANNSPLHF
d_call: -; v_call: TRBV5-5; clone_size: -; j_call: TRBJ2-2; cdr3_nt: TGTGCCAGCAGCTTGGGTAGGGCCGGGTCGAACACCGGGGAGCTGTTTTTT; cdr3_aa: CASSLGRAGSNTGELFF
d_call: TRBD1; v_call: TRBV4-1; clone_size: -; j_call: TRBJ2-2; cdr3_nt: TGCGCCAGCAGCCAAGAACAGGGGAATTTCCCCGGGGAGCTGTTTTTT; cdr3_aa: CASSQEQGNFPGELFF
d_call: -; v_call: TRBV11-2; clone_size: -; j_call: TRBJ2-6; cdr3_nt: TGTGCCAGCAGCGAAACCGGGAACGGGGCCAACGTCCTGACTTTC; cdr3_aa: CASSETGNGANVLTF